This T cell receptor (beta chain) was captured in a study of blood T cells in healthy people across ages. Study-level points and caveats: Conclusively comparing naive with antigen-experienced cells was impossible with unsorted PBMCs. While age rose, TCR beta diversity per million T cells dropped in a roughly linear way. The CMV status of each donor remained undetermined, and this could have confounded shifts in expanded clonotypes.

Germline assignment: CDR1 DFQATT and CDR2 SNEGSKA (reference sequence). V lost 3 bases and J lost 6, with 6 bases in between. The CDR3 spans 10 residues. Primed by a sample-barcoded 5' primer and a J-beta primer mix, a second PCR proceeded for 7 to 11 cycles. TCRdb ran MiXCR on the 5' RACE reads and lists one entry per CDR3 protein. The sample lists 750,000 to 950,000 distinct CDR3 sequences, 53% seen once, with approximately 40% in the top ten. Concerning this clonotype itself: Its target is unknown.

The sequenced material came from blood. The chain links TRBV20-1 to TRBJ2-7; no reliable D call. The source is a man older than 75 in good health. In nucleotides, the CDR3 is TGCAGTGCTAGGTCGGGCGAGCAGTACTTC. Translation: CSARSGEQYF.